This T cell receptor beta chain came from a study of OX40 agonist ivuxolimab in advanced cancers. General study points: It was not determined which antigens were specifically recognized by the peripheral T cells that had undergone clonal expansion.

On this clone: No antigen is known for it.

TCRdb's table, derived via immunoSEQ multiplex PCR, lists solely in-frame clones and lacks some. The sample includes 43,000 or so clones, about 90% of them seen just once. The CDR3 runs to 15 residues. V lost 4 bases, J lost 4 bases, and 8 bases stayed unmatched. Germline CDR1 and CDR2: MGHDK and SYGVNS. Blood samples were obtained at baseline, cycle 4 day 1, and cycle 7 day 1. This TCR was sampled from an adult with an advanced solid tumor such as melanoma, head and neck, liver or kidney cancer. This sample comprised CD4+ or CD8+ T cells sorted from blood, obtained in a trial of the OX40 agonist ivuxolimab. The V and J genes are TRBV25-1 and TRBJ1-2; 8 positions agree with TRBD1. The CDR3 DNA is TGTGCCAGCAGTGCTCCGGGACAGGTCCGCTATGGCTACACCTTC. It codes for CASSAPGQVRYGYTF.